This T cell receptor beta chain is drawn from a study of T cell responses to AZD1222 COVID-19 vaccine. Note on this clone: Its antigen is currently unknown.

The table came from immunoSEQ multiplex PCR; TCRdb's copy has only in-frame clones and leaves some out. Among 80,000 to 100,000 clones listed, 86% were seen once. Second-dose intervals near 4 or 12 weeks were combined. Germline lookup yields CDR1 MDHEN and CDR2 SYDVKM. V dropped 7 bases and J dropped 6 bases, with 10 bases sitting between them. The CDR3 loop spans 12 amino acids. Overall study results and limits: A mostly white British donor set with more females was recruited, and clonal diversity was possibly underestimated. Close to half of all spike-specific TCRs reportedly target regions of the variants that are unmutated.

The sample was peripheral blood, taken 28 days after the second AZD1222 dose. The sequence was collected from an adult who received the AZD1222 COVID-19 vaccine. The chain has TRBV28 and TRBJ1-5; D might be TRBD1 (6 bases). CDR3 amino acids: CASKGGLQPQHF. The CDR3 nucleotides are TGTGCCAGCAAGGGGGGACTTCAGCCCCAGCATTTT.